One sample yielded the 29 T cell receptor beta chains listed below, sequenced in a study of T cells expressing NK-cell markers. TCRdb re-called the 5' RACE reads; every CDR3 protein appears as one record, without DNA. The clone table shows around 180,000 distinct CDR3 sequences, with the ten largest holding 20% to 25%. Input material: blood T cells: a sorted CD56 or NKG2C T cell subset, CD4+ or CD8+ T cells, or bulk PBMC T cells (not recorded which). These receptors all stem from a man aged 18 to 69 in good health.

This chain connects TRBV7-9 to TRBJ2-3; lacking DNA, the TRBD2 call made by TCRdb goes unchecked. CDR3 length: 15 residues. Germline V gene sequence: CDR1 SEHNR, CDR2 FQNEAQ (reference sequence). The CDR3 here is CASSPRSSSTDTQYF.

The V and J genes are TRBV11-2 and TRBJ2-7; the TCRdb call, TRBD2, lacks DNA for checking. Germline V gives CDR1 SGHAT, CDR2 FQNNGV. The CDR3 extends over 15 amino acids. The CDR3 sequence: CASSFGGSSSYEQYF.

The V and J genes are TRBV7-6 and TRBJ2-7; checking the TCRdb D call of TRBD1 is not possible without DNA. The length of the CDR3 is 14 residues. Germline V CDR1 and CDR2: SGHVS, FNYEAQ. CDR3 sequence reads: CASSAGPPPYEQYF.

The V gene is TRBV3-1, the J gene TRBJ2-1; TCRdb indicates TRBD2, and absent DNA this call remains unverified. Per the germline V gene, CDR1 is LGHDT and CDR2 is YNNKEL (reference sequence). This CDR3 spans 16 amino acids. The CDR3 sequence: CASSQDGEIPYNEQFF.

The chain combines TRBV3-1 with TRBJ2-1. The CDR3 sequence is 17 residues long. Germline V gene data show CDR1 as LGHDT and CDR2 as YNNKEL (reference sequence). The CDR3 loop is CASSQGLGGGVHNEQFF.

The V gene is TRBV11-2, the J gene TRBJ2-3. Germline V gene lookup returns CDR1 SGHAT and CDR2 FQNNGV. The CDR3 runs 13 residues. The CDR3 here is CASSGTSTDTQYF. The full variable domain, with the rest looked up from reference TRBV11-2 and TRBJ2-3, is EAGVAQSPRYKIIEKRQSVAFWCNPISGHATLYWYQQILGQGPKLLIQFQNNGVVDDSQLPKDRFSAERLKGVDSTLKIQPAKLEDSAVYLCASSGTSTDTQYFGPGTRLTVL.

The gene calls are TRBV7-9 and TRBJ2-2; with no DNA, the TCRdb D assignment of TRBD1 cannot be verified. CDR1 is SEHNR, CDR2 FQNEAQ, per germline (reference sequence). The CDR3 extends over 15 amino acids. CDR3 in amino acids: CASSLTGINTGELFF.

The rearrangement links TRBV20-1 to TRBJ2-7; no DNA is available, so the TRBD2 call from TCRdb remains unchecked. This CDR3 has 14 residues. The germline V gene encodes CDR1 DFQATT and CDR2 SNEGSKA (reference sequence). The CDR3 loop reads CSASLGGYSYEQYF.

The rearrangement links TRBV6-5 to TRBJ1-5; TCRdb designates TRBD1, a call that cannot be tested without DNA. This CDR3 region has 14 residues. Germline CDR1 is MNHEY and CDR2 is SVGAGI. The CDR3 loop is CASSYGQFGQPQHF.

The rearrangement links TRBV3-1 to TRBJ1-3. Germline V CDR1 and CDR2: LGHDT, YNNKEL (reference sequence). CDR3 length: 14 amino acids. The CDR3: CASSQYLSGNTIYF.

This sequence joins TRBV12-3 or TRBV12-4 and TRBJ1-4. The CDR3 covers 14 residues. The CDR3 reads CASRVALANEKLFF.

The CDR3 protein is CASSFRDTLSTQYF. The chain employs TRBV7-9 and TRBJ2-5; the D gene TCRdb calls, TRBD1, cannot be checked with no DNA. Per germline, CDR1 SEHNR and CDR2 FQNEAQ (reference sequence). The CDR3 loop spans 14 amino acids. Full variable domain (outside the CDR3, taken from reference TRBV7-9 and TRBJ2-5): DTGVSQNPRHKITKRGQNVTFRCDPISEHNRLYWYRQTLGQGPEFLTYFQNEAQLEKSRLLSDRFSAERPKGSFSTLEIQRTEQGDSAMYLCASSFRDTLSTQYFGPGTRLLVL.

The chain carries TRBV7-8 and TRBJ2-1; TCRdb designates TRBD1, a call that cannot be tested without DNA. The CDR3 spans 18 residues. CDR1 and CDR2 from the germline V gene are SGHVS and FQNEAQ. CDR3 amino acids: CASSLGRHRDWVDNEQFF. Together with reference TRBV7-8 and TRBJ2-1, the CDR3 gives the full variable domain: GAGVSQSPRYKVAKRGQDVALRCDPISGHVSLFWYQQALGQGPEFLTYFQNEAQLDKSGLPSDRFFAERPEGSVSTLKIQRTQQEDSAVYLCASSLGRHRDWVDNEQFFGPGTRLTVL.

The rearrangement joins TRBV25-1 to TRBJ2-7; lacking DNA, the TRBD2 call made by TCRdb goes unchecked. Germline V gene lookup returns CDR1 MGHDK and CDR2 SYGVNS. The CDR3 contains 15 residues. CDR3 protein: CASSPRDFVKGEQYF.

The chain combines TRBV5-5 with TRBJ2-7; TCRdb reports TRBD2, a call that lacks DNA to check it against. The CDR3 length is 13 residues. Germline-derived CDR1 and CDR2 are SGHKS and YYEKEE (reference sequence). The chain's CDR3 is CASSPPMSFEQYF. The full variable domain, in which reference TRBV5-5 and TRBJ2-7 provide the parts outside the CDR3, is DAGVTQSPTHLIKTRGQQVTLRCSPISGHKSVSWYQQVLGQGPQFIFQYYEKEERGRGNFPDRFSARQFPNYSSELNVNALLLGDSALYLCASSPPMSFEQYFGPGTRLTVT.

CDR3 protein: CASSLAQELREQYF. The rearrangement links TRBV7-6 to TRBJ2-7. Germline V gene lookup returns CDR1 SGHVS and CDR2 FNYEAQ. The CDR3 loop spans 14 amino acids.

The chain has TRBV27 and TRBJ2-7; TCRdb's assignment of TRBD2 cannot be checked, as there is no DNA. Per germline, CDR1 MNHEY and CDR2 SMNVEV (reference sequence). The CDR3 loop spans 14 amino acids. The CDR3 reads CASSSWDSLVQQYF.

V usage is TRBV19 and J usage is TRBJ1-1; TCRdb's D call, TRBD1, is unchecked because there is no DNA. Germline CDR1 LNHDA, CDR2 SQIVND (reference sequence). CDR3 length: 14 amino acids. The CDR3 sequence: CASNPTGVRTEAFF.

This sequence joins TRBV21-1 and TRBJ2-3; TCRdb's D call, TRBD1, is unchecked because there is no DNA. TRBV21-1 is labeled a pseudogene. CDR3 length: 13 residues. Here the CDR3 reads CASPGTSTDTQYF.

V usage is TRBV27 and J usage is TRBJ2-1; TCRdb designates TRBD2, a call that cannot be tested without DNA. From germline, CDR1 is MNHEY and CDR2 SMNVEV (reference sequence). The CDR3 spans 15 residues. CDR3 protein: CASSPPTSSYNEQFF.

This chain links TRBV15 with TRBJ1-3; TCRdb names TRBD1, which stays unverified in the absence of DNA. CDR1 is LNHNV and CDR2 is YYDKDF in the germline V gene (reference sequence). This CDR3 has 16 amino acids. CDR3 protein: CATSRKDRGSGNTIYF.

The V and J genes are TRBV11-2 and TRBJ2-1; without DNA, the TCRdb call of TRBD1 cannot be checked. The germline gives CDR1 SGHAT, CDR2 FQNNGV. The CDR3 totals 16 residues. CDR3 amino acids: CASILNARMSYNEQFF.

J is TRBJ1-1 and V is TRBV12-3 or TRBV12-4; TCRdb picks TRBD1, but there is no DNA to check that call. CDR3 size: 18 residues. The CDR3 reads CASSLNPRDSLTNTEAFF.

This chain uses TRBV29-1 with TRBJ2-7; TCRdb selects TRBD1, and the lack of DNA leaves this call unchecked. This CDR3 is 14 amino acids long. Germline CDR1 reads SQVTM; CDR2 reads ANQGSEA. The CDR3 spells CSVRGTGGEYEQYF.

The gene calls are TRBV28 and TRBJ2-3; the D gene TCRdb calls, TRBD2, cannot be checked with no DNA. Germline V gene sequence: CDR1 MDHEN, CDR2 SYDVKM. The CDR3 runs to 14 residues. The CDR3 region is CASSLERITDTQYF.

V is TRBV24-1 and J is TRBJ1-5; TCRdb's D gene call, TRBD1, goes unchecked for lack of DNA. Germline V CDR1 and CDR2: KGHDR, SFDVKD. The CDR3 contains 15 residues. CDR3 amino acids: CATSDRDRGGQPQHF.

The chain joins TRBV6-1 to TRBJ1-2; the D gene TCRdb calls, TRBD1, cannot be checked with no DNA. In germline, CDR1 is MNHNS, CDR2 SASEGT. The CDR3 totals 15 residues. The CDR3 sequence: CASSWDSRSLYGYTF.

The V gene is TRBV6-1, the J gene TRBJ2-3; TCRdb proposes TRBD1, but this gene call is untestable without DNA. This CDR3 is built from 16 residues. Germline V gene data show CDR1 as MNHNS and CDR2 as SASEGT. CDR3 residues: CASSDRQGGFTDTQYF.

This chain links TRBV5-4 with TRBJ1-2; the D call of TRBD1 rests on TCRdb alone, since no DNA is present to check it. Germline CDR1 reads SGHNT; CDR2 reads YYREEE (reference sequence). This CDR3 region has 13 residues. This CDR3 reads CASSLAGARSYTF.